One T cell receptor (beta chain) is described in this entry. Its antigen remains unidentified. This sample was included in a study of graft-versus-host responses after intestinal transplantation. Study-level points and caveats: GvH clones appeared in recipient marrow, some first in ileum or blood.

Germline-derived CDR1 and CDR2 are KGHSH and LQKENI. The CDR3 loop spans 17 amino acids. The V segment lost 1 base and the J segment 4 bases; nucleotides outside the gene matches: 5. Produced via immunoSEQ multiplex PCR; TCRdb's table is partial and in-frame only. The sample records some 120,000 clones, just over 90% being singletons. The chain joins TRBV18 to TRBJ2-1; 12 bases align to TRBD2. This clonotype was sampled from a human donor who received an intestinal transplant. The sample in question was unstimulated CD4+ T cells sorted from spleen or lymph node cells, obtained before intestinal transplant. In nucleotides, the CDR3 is TGTGCCAGCTCACCACACGGACTAGCGGGAAATTACAATGAGCAGTTCTTC. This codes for CASSPHGLAGNYNEQFF. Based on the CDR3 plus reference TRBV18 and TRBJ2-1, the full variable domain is NAGVMQNPRHLVRRRGQEARLRCSPMKGHSHVYWYRQLPEEGLKFMVYLQKENIIDESGMPKERFSAEFPKEGPSILRIQQVVRGDSAAYFCASSPHGLAGNYNEQFFGPGTRLTVL.